Following are 12 T cell receptor beta chains from one sample sequenced in a study of shared clonotypes between healthy human individuals. Positively selected for CCR7, the CD45RO-negative cells used as naive CD8 cells excluded terminally differentiated effector memory CD45RA+ cells. Data came from immunoSEQ multiplex PCR; TCRdb stores just in-frame clones and leaves some out. This table has some 2.1 million clones, about 95% appearing once. The material sequenced was naive CD8+ T cells sorted from blood. The receptors originated from a man between 18 and 29 years old in good health.

V gene TRBV4-1 combines with J gene TRBJ2-2; D ambiguous. Germline V gives CDR1 MGHRA, CDR2 YSYEKL. This CDR3 region has 14 residues. V lost 3 bases and J lost 6, with 11 bases in between. CDR3 in amino acids: CASSQVLLSGELFF. Written as DNA, the CDR3 is TGCGCCAGCAGCCAGGTTCTGCTTTCCGGGGAGCTGTTTTTT.

A remark on this clone: This same CDR3 is encoded by further DNA sequences in the sample. The V and J genes are TRBV4-1 and TRBJ1-5; TRBD1 might be the D (6 bases). The CDR3 is 15 residues long. Germline CDR1 reads MGHRA; CDR2 reads YSYEKL. Trimming took off 1 base at V and 7 bases at J, with 14 bases between the two ends. The CDR3 region is CASSQVGGAGQPQHF. CDR3 in DNA: TGCGCCAGCAGCCAAGTGGGGGGGGCTGGGCAGCCCCAGCATTTT.

The chain carries TRBV7-9 and TRBJ2-5, with 8 bases aligning to TRBD2. The trim removed 5 bases at V and 3 bases at J, leaving 8 bases unmatched. The CDR3 extends over 15 amino acids. The germline V gene has CDR1 SEHNR and CDR2 FQNEAQ (reference sequence). The CDR3 nucleotides read TGTGCCAGCAGCCCCAGCGGGGGCGGGGAAGAGACCCAGTACTTC. As protein: CASSPSGGGEETQYF.

CDR3 residues: CASSLESAAANYGYTF. In DNA, the CDR3 is TGTGCCAGCAGCTTAGAGTCCGCAGCGGCTAACTATGGCTACACCTTC. The chain joins TRBV13 to TRBJ1-2; no clear D gene. Germline V gene lookup returns CDR1 PRHDT and CDR2 FYEKMQ (reference sequence). The CDR3 sequence is 16 residues long. The V gene lost 1 base and the J gene lost 0 bases, with 12 bases spanning the gap.

The chain recombines TRBV7-9 with TRBJ2-5; no clear D gene. The V gene lost 5 bases and the J gene lost 2 bases, with 18 bases spanning the gap. The CDR3 runs 16 residues. The germline V gene has CDR1 SEHNR and CDR2 FQNEAQ (reference sequence). The CDR3 nucleotides are TGTGCCAGCAGCCAATCTCCGGGCCCCCAACAAGAGACCCAGTACTTC. Translating gives CASSQSPGPQQETQYF. Full variable domain (remainder filled in from reference TRBV7-9 and TRBJ2-5): DTGVSQNPRHKITKRGQNVTFRCDPISEHNRLYWYRQTLGQGPEFLTYFQNEAQLEKSRLLSDRFSAERPKGSFSTLEIQRTEQGDSAMYLCASSQSPGPQQETQYFGPGTRLLVL.

With respect to this clone: Sequence at one end of the junction differs from germline and may be a read error. Here the CDR3 DNA reads TGCGCCAGCCGCCAGGGTTTGGGGGTAACCGGGGAGCTGTTTTTT. Translation: CASRQGLGVTGELFF. V is TRBV4-3 and J is TRBJ2-2, with D perhaps given as TRBD1 or TRBD2 (5 bases each). Germline CDR1 is LGHNA and CDR2 is YSLEER. The CDR3 runs 15 residues.

The V gene is TRBV6-5, the J gene TRBJ1-1; perhaps TRBD1 as D (5 bases). This CDR3 is 13 amino acids long. Germline CDR1 and CDR2: MNHEY and SVGAGI. Between the trimmed V and J ends, which lost 10 bases and 0 bases, there was a span of 12 bases. CDR3 coding DNA: TGTGCCACCCTAGGGGATTTGAACACTGAAGCTTTCTTT. This encodes CATLGDLNTEAFF.

The chain combines TRBV6-5 with TRBJ2-7; D unresolved. CDR3 length equals 12 residues. In germline, CDR1 is MNHEY, CDR2 SVGAGI. Trimming removed 6 bases at V and 5 bases at J, with 11 bases between. CDR3 coding DNA: TGTGCCAGCAGCACCGAAGCACACGAGCAGTACTTC. Translation gives CASSTEAHEQYF.

The J gene is TRBJ2-2, the V gene TRBV27; perhaps TRBD2 as D (5 bases). Germline V gives CDR1 MNHEY, CDR2 SMNVEV (reference sequence). The ends were cut back, 7 bases at V and 1 base at J, with 10 bases in the middle. The CDR3 covers 14 residues. The CDR3 is CASTGMGNTGELFF. The DNA for the CDR3 is TGTGCCAGCACGGGAATGGGGAACACCGGGGAGCTGTTTTTT.

This clone was detected only once. V gene TRBV30 combines with J gene TRBJ1-1; D gene ambiguous. Germline assignment: CDR1 GTSNPN and CDR2 SVGIG (reference sequence). V lost 4 bases to trimming and J lost 0 bases, with 9 bases between them. The CDR3 consists of 13 residues. CDR3: CAWNAVMNTEAFF. CDR3 DNA: TGTGCCTGGAACGCAGTGATGAACACTGAAGCTTTCTTT.

The V gene is TRBV10-3, the J gene TRBJ1-4; D might be TRBD1 (5 bases). Trimming left V 2 bases short and J 3 bases short, with 13 bases between. Germline V gene lookup returns CDR1 ENHRY and CDR2 SYGVKD. This CDR3 is 16 amino acids long. CDR3 nucleotides: TGTGCCATCAGTGAGGGTCAGCAGGGATCTAATGAAAAACTGTTTTTT. Its translation: CAISEGQQGSNEKLFF.

The chain uses TRBV12-2 and TRBJ2-1; the table's D call, TRBD2, was not checked against the DNA. TRBV12-2 is described as a pseudogene. The CDR3 consists of 16 residues. In DNA, the CDR3 is TGTGCAAGTCGCCGCATAGCGGGAACCTCCTACAATGAGCAGTTCTTC. Translated, it gives CASRRIAGTSYNEQFF.